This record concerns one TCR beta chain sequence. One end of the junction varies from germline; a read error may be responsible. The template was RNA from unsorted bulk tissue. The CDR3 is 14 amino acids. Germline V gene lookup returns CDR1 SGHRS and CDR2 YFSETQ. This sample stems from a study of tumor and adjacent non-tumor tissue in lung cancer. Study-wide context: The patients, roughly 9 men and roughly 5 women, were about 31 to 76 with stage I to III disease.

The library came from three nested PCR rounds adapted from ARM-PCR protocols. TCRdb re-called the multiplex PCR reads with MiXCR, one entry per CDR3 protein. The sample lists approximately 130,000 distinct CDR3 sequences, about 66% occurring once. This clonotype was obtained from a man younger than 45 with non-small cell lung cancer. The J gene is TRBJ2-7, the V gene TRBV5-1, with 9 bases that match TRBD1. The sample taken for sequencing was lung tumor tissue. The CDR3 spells CASSNGQGLNEPYF. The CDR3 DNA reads TGCGCCAGTAGCAATGGACAGGGGCTCAACGAGCCGTACTTT. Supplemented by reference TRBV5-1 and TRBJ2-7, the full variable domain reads KAGVTQTPRYLIKTRGQQVTLSCSPISGHRSVSWYQQTPGQGLQFLFEYFSETQRNKGNFPGRFSGRQFSNSRSEMNVSTLELGDSALYLCASSNGQGLNEPYFGPGTRLTVT.